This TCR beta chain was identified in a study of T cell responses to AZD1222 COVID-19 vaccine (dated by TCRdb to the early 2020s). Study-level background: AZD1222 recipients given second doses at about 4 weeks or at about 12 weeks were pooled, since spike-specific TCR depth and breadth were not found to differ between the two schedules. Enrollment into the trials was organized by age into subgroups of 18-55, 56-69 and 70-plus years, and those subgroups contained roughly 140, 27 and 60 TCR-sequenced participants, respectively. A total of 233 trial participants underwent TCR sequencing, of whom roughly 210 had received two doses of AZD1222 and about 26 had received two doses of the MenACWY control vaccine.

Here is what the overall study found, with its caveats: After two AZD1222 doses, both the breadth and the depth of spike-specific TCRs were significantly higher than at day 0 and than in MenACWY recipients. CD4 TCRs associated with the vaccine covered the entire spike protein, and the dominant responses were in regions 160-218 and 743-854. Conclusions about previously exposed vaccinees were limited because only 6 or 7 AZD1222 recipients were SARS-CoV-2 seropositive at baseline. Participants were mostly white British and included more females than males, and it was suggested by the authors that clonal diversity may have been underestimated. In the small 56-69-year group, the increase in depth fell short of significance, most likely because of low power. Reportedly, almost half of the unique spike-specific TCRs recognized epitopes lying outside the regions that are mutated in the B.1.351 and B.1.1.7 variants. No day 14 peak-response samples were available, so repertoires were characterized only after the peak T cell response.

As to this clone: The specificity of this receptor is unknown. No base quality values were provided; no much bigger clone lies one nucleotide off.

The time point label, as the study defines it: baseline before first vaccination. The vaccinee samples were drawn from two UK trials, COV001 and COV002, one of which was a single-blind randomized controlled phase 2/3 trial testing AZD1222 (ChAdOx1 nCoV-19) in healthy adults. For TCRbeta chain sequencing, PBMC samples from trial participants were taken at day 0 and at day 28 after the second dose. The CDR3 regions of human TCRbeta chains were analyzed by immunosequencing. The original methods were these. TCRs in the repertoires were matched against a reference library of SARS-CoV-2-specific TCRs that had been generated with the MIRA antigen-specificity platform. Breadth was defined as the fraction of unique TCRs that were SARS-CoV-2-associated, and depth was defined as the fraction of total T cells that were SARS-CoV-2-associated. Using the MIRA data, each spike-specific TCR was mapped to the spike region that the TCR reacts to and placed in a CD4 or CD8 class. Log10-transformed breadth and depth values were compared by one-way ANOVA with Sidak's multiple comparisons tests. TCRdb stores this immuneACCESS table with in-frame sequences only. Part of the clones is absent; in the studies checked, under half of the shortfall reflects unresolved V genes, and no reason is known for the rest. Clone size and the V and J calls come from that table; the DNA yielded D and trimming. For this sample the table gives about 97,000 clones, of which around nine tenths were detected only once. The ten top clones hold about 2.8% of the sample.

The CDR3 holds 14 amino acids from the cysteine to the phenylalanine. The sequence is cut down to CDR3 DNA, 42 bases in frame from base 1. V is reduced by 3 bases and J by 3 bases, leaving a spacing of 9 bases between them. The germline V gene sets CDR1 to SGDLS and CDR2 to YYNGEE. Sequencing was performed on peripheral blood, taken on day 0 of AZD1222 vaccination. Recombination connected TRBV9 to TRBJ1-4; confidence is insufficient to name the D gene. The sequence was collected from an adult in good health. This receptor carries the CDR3 CASSGDGANEKLFF. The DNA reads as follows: TGTGCCAGCAGCGGCGACGGGGCTAATGAAAAACTGTTTTTT.